This is a list of T cell receptor beta chains from one sample in a study of cytomegalovirus exposure and HLA in healthy donors. TCRdb's table, derived via immunoSEQ multiplex PCR, lists solely in-frame clones and lacks some. The table includes 95,000 to 130,000 clones, roughly 83% detected once. Source material: PBMCs. The source is a man aged 25 to 40 in good health and CMV-seropositive. Both conserved end residues are part of each CDR3. Each record gives: V gene, CDR3 protein.

v_call: TRBV7-9; cdr3_aa: CASSLVGDTRGYTF
v_call: TRBV10-3; cdr3_aa: CAISENPEAGYEQYF
v_call: TRBV29-1; cdr3_aa: CSVVVLSYEQYF
v_call: TRBV6-1; cdr3_aa: CASRIEDRVNQPQHF
v_call: TRBV19; cdr3_aa: CASRTGGAGGELFF
v_call: TRBV4-1; cdr3_aa: CASSQLQGASAYTQYF
v_call: TRBV5-1; cdr3_aa: CASSFIGTRETQYF
v_call: TRBV2; cdr3_aa: CASCPDRNYGYTF
v_call: TRBV5-4; cdr3_aa: CASSPGLAGAYEQYF
v_call: TRBV4-3; cdr3_aa: CASSQAARGPREAFF
v_call: TRBV11-3; cdr3_aa: CASSSSGGHHPDTQYF
v_call: TRBV11-2; cdr3_aa: CASSSEPPLGLAGYSYEQYF
v_call: TRBV27; cdr3_aa: CASDRSAGTSFLNWGGELFF
v_call: TRBV5-4; cdr3_aa: CASSLIQLDTDTQYF
v_call: TRBV29-1; cdr3_aa: CRDRTGSVYEQYF
v_call: TRBV30; cdr3_aa: CAWSVGGTAGANGLTF
v_call: TRBV7-9; cdr3_aa: CASSPSDRWETQYF
v_call: TRBV9; cdr3_aa: CASSVSGGAGSSGNTIYF
v_call: TRBV19; cdr3_aa: CASRTEAFF
v_call: TRBV5-6; cdr3_aa: CASSFRDSSRATNEKLFF
v_call: TRBV15; cdr3_aa: CATGQSTSGANVLTF
v_call: TRBV7-3; cdr3_aa: CASSLGGRADTQYF
v_call: TRBV23-1; cdr3_aa: CASSQGKTGPYEQYF
v_call: TRBV7-2; cdr3_aa: CASSASRGRMGYTF
v_call: TRBV5-8; cdr3_aa: CASSLVGGAWSEQYF
v_call: TRBV10-3; cdr3_aa: CAISDPTGLNFQETQYF
v_call: TRBV5-1; cdr3_aa: CASSSTSRLTENTEAFF
v_call: TRBV2; cdr3_aa: CAIERGRSYNEQFF
v_call: TRBV18; cdr3_aa: CASSPQAERATEAFF
v_call: TRBV7-3; cdr3_aa: CASSPDTYNSPLHF
v_call: TRBV5-4; cdr3_aa: CASSQGLAASTDTQYF
v_call: TRBV4-1; cdr3_aa: CASSQRQGFNEQFF
v_call: TRBV7-6; cdr3_aa: CASSLEDGGWDQPQHF
v_call: TRBV30; cdr3_aa: CAWSRGRGSNQPQHF
v_call: TRBV5-4; cdr3_aa: CASSQQSPGDFDTQYF
v_call: TRBV5-1; cdr3_aa: CASRIRAASNTEAFF
v_call: TRBV30; cdr3_aa: CAWSVFSGSGELFF
v_call: TRBV9; cdr3_aa: CASSVGQRGYTDTQYF
v_call: TRBV28; cdr3_aa: CASSLFAGRGYGYTF
v_call: TRBV7-9; cdr3_aa: CASSPGQGAKNIQYF
v_call: TRBV7-2; cdr3_aa: CASSLVGQGLDTIYF
v_call: TRBV6-4; cdr3_aa: CASSDSAGGNSGELFF
v_call: TRBV6-8; cdr3_aa: CASWKGGRVAKNIQYF
v_call: TRBV6-5; cdr3_aa: CASTIREANTGELFF
v_call: TRBV6-5; cdr3_aa: CAVQLRENHGYTF
v_call: TRBV5-6; cdr3_aa: CASSLLIHTQYF
v_call: TRBV28; cdr3_aa: CASSLWAYLSALGGNEQFF
v_call: TRBV10-3; cdr3_aa: CAIRGRDSGGNEQFF
v_call: TRBV19; cdr3_aa: CASRDRGSYGYTF